Below, 12 T cell receptor beta chains from the same sample are listed, as sequenced in a study of OX40 agonist ivuxolimab in advanced cancers. Produced via immunoSEQ multiplex PCR; TCRdb's table is partial and in-frame only. The table includes tens of thousands of clones, around 84% detected once. The sample here was CD4+ or CD8+ T cells sorted from blood, taken in a trial of the OX40 agonist ivuxolimab. These receptors came from an adult with an advanced solid tumor such as melanoma, head and neck, liver or kidney cancer.

The CDR3 coding sequence is TGTGCCAGCAGCCGCAGGACGGCCACCGGGGAGCTGTTTTTT. Translating gives CASSRRTATGELFF. The chain joins TRBV11-3 to TRBJ2-2; D is undetermined. With 5 bases removed from V and 4 bases from J, the gap between germline ends came to 11 bases. Looked up from germline, CDR1 is SGHNT and CDR2 is YENEEA. CDR3 length: 14 residues.

J is TRBJ1-5 and V is TRBV28; a possible D gene is TRBD1 (6 bases). Germline V CDR1 and CDR2: MDHEN, SYDVKM. The CDR3 consists of 14 residues. Trimming stripped 3 bases from V and 2 bases from J, with 8 bases between. CDR3 sequence (DNA): TGTGCCAGCAGTTTGTCAGGGGGCAATCAGCCCCAGCATTTT. Its protein is CASSLSGGNQPQHF.

The J gene is TRBJ1-1, the V gene TRBV11-2; D might be TRBD1 (5 bases). The CDR3 has 13 residues. V was pared by 5 bases and J by 3 bases, with 10 bases between. The germline gives CDR1 SGHAT, CDR2 FQNNGV. The CDR3 bases are TGTGCCAGCAGCCCCCCAGGGTACACTGAAGCTTTCTTT. This sequence encodes CASSPPGYTEAFF.

The chain combines TRBV4-2 with TRBJ2-4; 7 positions match TRBD1. Per germline, CDR1 LGHNA and CDR2 YNFKEQ. With V trimmed by 1 base and J by 9 bases, 6 bases remained unmatched. This CDR3 contains 14 residues. CDR3 DNA: TGTGCCAGCAGCCAAGTAGGGGGCCCGGTCATTCAGTACTTC. This gives the protein CASSQVGGPVIQYF.

This clone was seen a few times. This rearrangement joins TRBV11-3 to TRBJ1-1; 7 positions match TRBD1. The trim removed 5 bases at V and 0 bases at J, leaving 3 bases unmatched. The CDR3 has 14 residues. Germline CDR1 SGHNT, CDR2 YENEEA. The CDR3 sequence: CASSVGTVNTEAFF. For the CDR3, the DNA is TGTGCCAGCAGCGTCGGGACAGTGAACACTGAAGCTTTCTTT. Full variable domain (remainder filled in from reference TRBV11-3 and TRBJ1-1): EAGVVQSPRYKIIEKKQPVAFWCNPISGHNTLYWYLQNLGQGPELLIRYENEEAVDDSQLPKDRFSAERLKGVDSTLKIQPAELGDSAVYLCASSVGTVNTEAFFGQGTRLTVV.

The chain joins TRBV18 to TRBJ2-3, with D hard to call. Looked up from germline, CDR1 is KGHSH and CDR2 is LQKENI. V was shortened by 2 bases and J by 2 bases, with 11 bases between the two germline ends. The CDR3 length is 15 residues. The CDR3 bases are TGTGCCAGCTCACCAGCCGCGCTCTTCACAGATACGCAGTATTTT. It is translated as CASSPAALFTDTQYF.

The rearrangement joins TRBV25-1 to TRBJ1-4; perhaps TRBD1 as D (6 bases). V was clipped by 4 bases and J by 7 bases, with 16 bases between them. Germline values: CDR1 MGHDK, CDR2 SYGVNS. There are 15 residues in the CDR3. Written as DNA, the CDR3 is TGTGCCAGCAGTGCCCCCCGGGGGCATGGTGAAAAACTGTTTTTT. It is translated as CASSAPRGHGEKLFF. The entire variable domain, with the rest obtained from reference TRBV25-1 and TRBJ1-4, is as follows: EADIYQTPRYLVIGTGKKITLECSQTMGHDKMYWYQQDPGMELHLIHYSYGVNSTEKGDLSSESTVSRIRTEHFPLTLESARPSHTSQYLCASSAPRGHGEKLFFGSGTQLSVL.

The chain is built from TRBV6-5 and TRBJ1-2, with D perhaps matching TRBD1 (5 bases). This CDR3 is 14 amino acids long. Germline assignment: CDR1 MNHEY and CDR2 SVGAGI. V lost 7 bases and J 7 bases, leaving 19 bases between the germline ends. The CDR3 DNA reads TGTGCCAGCACTACGGGACGGCCGGCGGTTGGCTACACCTTC. Translating gives CASTTGRPAVGYTF.

The chain is built from TRBV9 and TRBJ2-3; the D is unclear. From germline, CDR1 is SGDLS and CDR2 YYNGEE. V lost 4 bases, J lost 0 bases, and 15 bases lay in between. The CDR3 runs to 16 residues. The CDR3 reads CASSPPTNPSTDTQYF. In DNA form, the CDR3 reads TGTGCCAGCAGCCCACCCACAAACCCTAGCACAGATACGCAGTATTTT.

V gene TRBV6-5 combines with J gene TRBJ2-1; the D gene is possibly TRBD2 (6 bases). Per germline, CDR1 MNHEY and CDR2 SVGAGI. This CDR3 has 14 amino acids. Trimming took off 4 bases at V and 9 bases at J, with 16 bases between the two ends. The CDR3: CASSWTRTTGEQFF. CDR3 sequence (DNA): TGTGCCAGCAGTTGGACGAGGACTACGGGTGAGCAGTTCTTC.

J is TRBJ2-5 and V is TRBV7-2; weak D call: TRBD2 (6 bases). Germline CDR1 and CDR2: SGHTA and FQGNSA. Trimming left V 1 base short and J 5 bases short, with 14 bases between. There are 15 residues in the CDR3. The CDR3 loop reads CASSLVGVGGETQYF. CDR3 in DNA: TGTGCCAGCAGCTTAGTGGGGGTTGGGGGGGAGACCCAGTACTTC.

J is TRBJ2-2 and V is TRBV7-8, with 10 nucleotides matching TRBD1. V lost 3 bases to trimming and J lost 1 base; unmatched junction nucleotides: 8. Germline V gene lookup returns CDR1 SGHVS and CDR2 FQNEAQ. The CDR3 runs to 18 residues. The CDR3 region has the DNA TGTGCCAGCAGCTTGGGGACAGGGGCCCTGGGGAACACCGGGGAGCTGTTTTTT. Residues: CASSLGTGALGNTGELFF.